Listed below are T cell receptor beta chains from one sample, sequenced in a study of glioma-infiltrating T cells. Each CDR3 protein gets one entry after TCRdb re-called the multiplex PCR reads with MiXCR. The sample has about 3,900 distinct CDR3 sequences; about a third are singletons. Sequencing used glioma tissue, nonneoplastic brain tissue, or PBMCs (not recorded which). These receptors all come from a human donor with low-grade glioma or glioblastoma, undergoing nonglioma brain surgery, or in good health (not recorded which). Both conserved end residues are part of each CDR3. The order of the fields is V gene, J gene, CDR3 length, D gene, clone size, CDR3 protein, CDR3 DNA. D genes are given only for firm matches. Only part of the rows carry a size: once, few, many, or a class if the clone is expanded.

>TRBV27|TRBJ1-2|13|.|medium-sized
CASSFRGAHGYTF
TGTGCCAGCAGTTTCCGGGGGGCGCATGGCTACACCTTC
>TRBV20-1|TRBJ1-4|18|.|many
CSARDPGLGFATNEKLFF
TGCAGTGCTAGAGATCCAGGGTTAGGGTTTGCAACTAATGAAAAACTGTTTTTT
>TRBV6-2/TRBV6-3|TRBJ2-5|11|.|medium-sized
CASSYTETQYF
TGTGCCAGCAGTTACACAGAGACCCAGTACTTC
>TRBV30|TRBJ1-1|15|.|.
CTWSVLQVYDTEAFF
TGTACCTGGAGTGTACTTCAGGTGTACGACACTGAAGCTTTCTTT
>TRBV7-3|TRBJ2-1|16|.|medium-sized
CASSLTGGRAVNEQFF
TGTGCCAGCAGCTTAACGGGGGGTAGAGCGGTGAATGAGCAGTTCTTC
>TRBV12-3/TRBV12-4|TRBJ2-2|15|.|.
CASSLKGVGTGELFF
TGTGCCAGCAGTTTGAAGGGAGTCGGCACCGGGGAGCTGTTTTTT
>TRBV6-1|TRBJ1-5|14|TRBD1|medium-sized
CASSSGQKNQPQHF
TGTGCCAGCAGCTCGGGACAGAAAAATCAGCCCCAGCATTTT
>TRBV5-5|TRBJ2-7|14|TRBD1|.
CASRRDRQSYGQYF
TGTGCCAGCAGAAGGGACAGGCAATCTTACGGGCAGTACTTC
>TRBV4-2|TRBJ2-5|14|.|medium-sized
CASSLPGPQETQYF
TGTGCCAGCAGCCTCCCGGGACCCCAAGAGACCCAGTACTTC
>TRBV3-1|TRBJ1-2|11|.|medium-sized
CASSQGRGYTF
TGTGCCAGCAGCCAAGGAAGAGGCTACACCTTC
>TRBV20-1|TRBJ2-7|14|TRBD2|.
CSARRLAGPYEQYF
TGCAGTGCTCGTCGACTAGCGGGGCCCTACGAGCAGTACTTC
>TRBV4-1|TRBJ1-4|15|TRBD1|many
CASSQEGQGSEKLFF
TGCGCCAGCAGCCAAGAGGGACAGGGGAGTGAAAAACTGTTTTTT
>TRBV7-2|TRBJ2-6|15|.|few
CASSLAGGGANVLTF
TGTGCCAGCAGCCTTGCAGGCGGCGGGGCCAACGTCCTGACTTTC
>TRBV5-4|TRBJ2-2|15|.|medium-sized
CASSLHSRNTGELFF
TGTGCCAGCAGCCTACATTCGCGGAACACCGGGGAGCTGTTTTTT
>TRBV27|TRBJ2-6|18|TRBD1|.
CASSSIAGGTSGANVLTF
TGTGCCAGCAGTTCCATCGCAGGGGGCACCTCTGGGGCCAACGTCCTGACTTTC
>TRBV27|TRBJ1-3|16|.|many
CASSLSPAGSGNTIYF
TGTGCCAGCAGTTTATCACCCGCTGGCTCTGGAAACACCATATATTTT
>TRBV20-1|TRBJ2-7|16|TRBD2|few
CSARDPSSGSSNEQNF
TGCAGTGCTAGAGACCCCTCTAGCGGAAGCTCCAACGAGCAGAACTTC
>TRBV19|TRBJ2-7|15|.|.
CVSSMADFLTYEQYF
TGTGTTAGTAGTATGGCGGACTTCCTAACCTACGAGCAGTACTTC
>TRBV20-1|TRBJ2-1|14|.|many
CSAMGGRLYNEQFF
TGCAGTGCTATGGGGGGGCGCTTATACAATGAGCAGTTCTTC
>TRBV7-2|TRBJ2-7|14|.|many
CASSLERLVGEQYF
TGTGCCAGCAGCTTAGAGCGGCTAGTGGGTGAGCAGTACTTC
>TRBV19|TRBJ2-3|15|.|many
CASSFWGRGTDTQYF
TGTGCCAGTAGCTTCTGGGGGCGCGGCACAGATACGCAGTATTTT
>TRBV18|TRBJ1-3|16|TRBD1|once
CASSPAQGNSGNTIYF
TGTGCCAGCTCACCTGCACAGGGGAACTCTGGAAACACCATATATTTT
>TRBV19|TRBJ1-2|13|.|medium-sized
CASRKQANYGYTF
TGTGCCAGTAGGAAGCAGGCTAACTATGGCTACACCTTC
>TRBV29-1|TRBJ1-2|12|.|few
CSVEDLSEGYTF
TGCAGCGTGGAGGACCTTTCGGAGGGCTACACCTTC
>TRBV19|TRBJ1-2|13|.|many
CASTHSGINGYTF
TGTGCCAGTACCCATTCGGGTATTAATGGCTACACCTTC
>TRBV4-3|TRBJ1-2|14|TRBD1|once
CASSAAGGSYGYTF
TGCGCCAGCAGTGCCGCAGGGGGCAGCTATGGCTACACCTTC
>TRBV6-1|TRBJ1-1|14|.|medium-sized
CASRETGRNTEAFF
TGTGCCAGCAGGGAAACGGGGAGGAACACTGAAGCTTTCTTT
>TRBV6-1|TRBJ2-7|15|.|medium-sized
CASSPNRVTTYEQYF
TGTGCCAGCAGTCCGAACAGGGTAACTACCTACGAGCAGTACTTC
>TRBV20-1|TRBJ1-6|13|.|medium-sized
CSARGQGHSPLHF
TGCAGTGCTAGGGGGCAGGGGCATTCACCCCTCCACTTT
>TRBV6-1|TRBJ1-5|14|.|medium-sized
CASSEMGADQPQHF
TGTGCCAGCAGTGAAATGGGGGCGGATCAGCCCCAGCATTTT
>TRBV6-2/TRBV6-3|TRBJ1-5|13|.|.
CVSSFWGRQPQHF
TGTGTTAGCAGTTTTTGGGGGCGACAGCCCCAGCATTTT
>TRBV6-1|TRBJ2-1|14|TRBD1|medium-sized
CASRRGQGDNEQFF
TGTGCCAGCAGACGTGGACAGGGGGACAATGAGCAGTTCTTC
>TRBV27|TRBJ1-2|15|TRBD1|hyperexpanded
CASSSIAGGSYGYTF
TGTGCCAGCAGTTCCATCGCAGGGGGCAGCTATGGCTACACCTTC
>TRBV25-1|TRBJ1-2|13|TRBD1|medium-sized
CASGSDRVYGYTF
TGTGCCAGCGGATCCGACAGGGTCTATGGCTACACCTTC
>TRBV19|TRBJ2-4|15|TRBD1|.
CASSMTGVAKNIQYF
TGTGCCAGTAGTATGACAGGGGTAGCCAAAAACATTCAGTACTTC
>TRBV2|TRBJ1-4|11|.|many
CASETNVKLFF
TGTGCCAGCGAGACAAACGTAAAACTGTTTTTT
>TRBV30|TRBJ1-1|13|.|few
CAWSWQSNTEAFF
TGTGCCTGGAGCTGGCAGTCGAACACTGAAGCTTTCTTT
>TRBV7-9|TRBJ1-5|13|.|medium-sized
CASSLRGDQPQHF
TGTGCCAGCAGCCTTAGGGGGGATCAGCCCCAGCATTTT
>TRBV11-2|TRBJ1-6|14|.|many
CASSLGRNNSPLHF
TGTGCCAGCAGCCTGGGACGGAATAATTCACCCCTCCACTTT
>TRBV20-1|TRBJ2-1|12|.|medium-sized
CSGGDSSNEQFF
TGCAGTGGGGGGGACAGCTCCAATGAGCAGTTCTTC
>TRBV2|TRBJ1-1|15|TRBD1|few
CASVGATGVNTEAFF
TGTGCCAGCGTTGGGGCTACAGGGGTGAACACTGAAGCTTTCTTT
>TRBV20-1|TRBJ1-2|16|TRBD1|.
CSSTPEDGTGTNGCTF
TGCAGTTCTACCCCCGAGGACGGGACAGGGACGAATGGCTGCACCTTC
>TRBV7-2|TRBJ2-7|15|.|large
CASSFFVGSNYEQYF
TGTGCCAGCAGCTTTTTTGTTGGCAGTAACTACGAGCAGTACTTC
>TRBV6-1|TRBJ1-1|18|TRBD1|medium-sized
CASSPLWGQGAANTEAFF
TGTGCCAGCAGTCCCCTTTGGGGACAGGGGGCGGCCAACACTGAAGCTTTCTTT
>TRBV7-9|TRBJ2-2|14|.|many
CASSRQRNTGELFF
TGTGCCAGCAGCCGACAGCGGAACACCGGGGAGCTGTTTTTT
>TRBV3-1|TRBJ2-6|16|.|many
CASSQDFLSGANVLTF
TGTGCCAGCAGCCAAGATTTTCTTTCTGGGGCCAACGTCCTGACTTTC
>TRBV18|TRBJ1-1|20|TRBD1|few
CASSPGDGQALSLSSTEAFF
TGTGCCAGCTCACCAGGAGACGGACAGGCACTATCATTGAGTAGCACTGAAGCTTTCTTT
>TRBV18|TRBJ1-1|13|.|.
CASSGGENTKAFF
TGTGCCAGCTCAGGGGGGGAGAACACTAAAGCTTTCTTT
>TRBV6-1|TRBJ1-1|13|.|medium-sized
CASSKTVNTEAFF
TGTGCCAGCAGTAAGACAGTGAACACTGAAGCTTTCTTT
>TRBV19|TRBJ2-3|12|.|medium-sized
CASSRRADTQYF
TGTGCCAGTAGTCGGCGGGCAGATACGCAGTATTTT
>TRBV7-2|TRBJ2-1|15|TRBD2|medium-sized
CASSPGTSRYNEQFF
TGTGCCAGCAGTCCCGGGACTAGCCGGTACAATGAGCAGTTCTTC